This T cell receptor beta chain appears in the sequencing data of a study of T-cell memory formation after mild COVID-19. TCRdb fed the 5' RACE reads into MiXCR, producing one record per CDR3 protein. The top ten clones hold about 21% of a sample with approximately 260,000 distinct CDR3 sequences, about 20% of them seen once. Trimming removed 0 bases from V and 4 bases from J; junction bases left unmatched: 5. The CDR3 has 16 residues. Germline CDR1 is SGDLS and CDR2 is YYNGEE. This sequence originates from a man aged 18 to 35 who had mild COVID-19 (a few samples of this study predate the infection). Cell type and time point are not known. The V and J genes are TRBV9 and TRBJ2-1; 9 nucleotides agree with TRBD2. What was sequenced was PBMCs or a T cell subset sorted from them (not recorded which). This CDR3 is CASSVEGSGGYNEQFF. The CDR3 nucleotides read TGTGCCAGCAGCGTAGAAGGTAGCGGGGGATACAATGAGCAGTTCTTC.